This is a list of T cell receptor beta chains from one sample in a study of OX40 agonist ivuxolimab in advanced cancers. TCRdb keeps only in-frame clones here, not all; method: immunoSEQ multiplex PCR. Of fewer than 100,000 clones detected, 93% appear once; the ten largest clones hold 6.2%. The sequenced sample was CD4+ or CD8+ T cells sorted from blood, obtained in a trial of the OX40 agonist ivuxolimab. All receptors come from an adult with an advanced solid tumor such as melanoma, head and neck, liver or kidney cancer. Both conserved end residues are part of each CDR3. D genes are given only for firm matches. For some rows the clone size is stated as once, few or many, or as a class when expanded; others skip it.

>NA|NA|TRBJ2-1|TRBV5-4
CASSQTRDGYNEQFF
TGTGCCAGCAGCCAGACCCGGGACGGCTACAATGAGCAGTTCTTC
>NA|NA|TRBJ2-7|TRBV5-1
CASSLDLVTEGAYEQYF
TGCGCCAGCAGCTTGGATCTCGTGACAGAAGGAGCCTACGAGCAGTACTTC
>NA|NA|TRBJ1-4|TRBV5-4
CASSSEQGMGEKLFF
TGTGCCAGCAGCTCGGAACAGGGCATGGGAGAAAAACTGTTTTTT
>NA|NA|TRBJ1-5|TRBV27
CASSYDSLQPQHF
TGTGCCAGCAGCTACGACAGCCTACAGCCCCAGCATTTT
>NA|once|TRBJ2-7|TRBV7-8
CASSLAQDSHQYEQYF
TGTGCCAGCAGTCTAGCACAGGACTCCCATCAGTACGAGCAGTACTTC
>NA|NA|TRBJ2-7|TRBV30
CASRTRVSYEQYF
TGTGCCAGCAGAACCAGGGTCAGCTACGAGCAGTACTTC
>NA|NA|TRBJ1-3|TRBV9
CASSVASSDTIYF
TGTGCCAGCAGCGTAGCATCATCGGACACCATATATTTT
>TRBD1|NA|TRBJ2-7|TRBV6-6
CASSYRDRALYEQYF
TGTGCCAGCAGTTACCGGGACAGGGCCCTTTACGAGCAGTACTTC
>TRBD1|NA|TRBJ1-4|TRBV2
CASSDPGTGDNEKLFF
TGTGCCAGCAGTGATCCCGGGACAGGGGACAATGAAAAACTGTTTTTT
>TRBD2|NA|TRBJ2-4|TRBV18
CASSGVASGNIQYF
TGTGCCAGCTCAGGGGTGGCTAGCGGAAACATTCAGTACTTC
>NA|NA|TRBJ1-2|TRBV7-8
CASSSQENNYGYTF
TGTGCCAGCAGCTCACAGGAGAACAACTATGGCTACACCTTC
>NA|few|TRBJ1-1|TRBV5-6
CASSYGYDTEAFF
TGTGCCAGCAGCTATGGGTACGACACTGAAGCTTTCTTT
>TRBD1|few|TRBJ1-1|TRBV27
CASSRGISTEAFF
TGTGCCAGCAGCAGGGGGATTAGCACTGAAGCTTTCTTT
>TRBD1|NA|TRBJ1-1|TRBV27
CASSVSGTGEAFF
TGTGCCAGCAGTGTCTCCGGGACAGGAGAGGCTTTCTTT
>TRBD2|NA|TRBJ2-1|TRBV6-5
CASSYGRGINEQFF
TGTGCCAGCAGTTATGGGCGGGGGATTAATGAGCAGTTCTTC
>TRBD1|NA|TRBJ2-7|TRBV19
CASSATPGQGLVDGQYF
TGTGCCAGTAGCGCTACACCGGGACAGGGTCTAGTCGACGGGCAGTACTTC
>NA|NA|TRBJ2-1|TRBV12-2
CASRLGGTGPDEQFF
TGTGCAAGTCGCTTAGGAGGGACAGGGCCCGATGAGCAGTTCTTC
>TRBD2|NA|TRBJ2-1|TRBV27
CASSLVAGTYNEQFF
TGTGCCAGCAGTTTGGTAGCGGGAACATACAATGAGCAGTTCTTC
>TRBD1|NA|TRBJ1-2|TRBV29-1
CSVVGTARNYGYTF
TGCAGCGTCGTTGGGACAGCCAGAAACTATGGCTACACCTTC
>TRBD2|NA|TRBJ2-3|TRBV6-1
CASSVPFGTSWGLGDTQYF
TGTGCCAGCAGTGTGCCGTTTGGGACTAGCTGGGGATTGGGAGATACGCAGTATTTT
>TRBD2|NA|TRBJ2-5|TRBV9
CASSVALAGESETQYF
TGTGCCAGCAGCGTAGCACTAGCGGGGGAAAGTGAGACCCAGTACTTC
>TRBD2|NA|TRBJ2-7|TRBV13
CASSLGGGGEQYF
TGTGCCAGCAGCTTAGGCGGGGGGGGCGAGCAGTACTTC
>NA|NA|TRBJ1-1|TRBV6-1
CASYEGMGSWTEAFF
TGTGCCAGCTACGAAGGCATGGGGTCTTGGACTGAAGCTTTCTTT
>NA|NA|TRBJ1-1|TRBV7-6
CASKGNTEAFF
TGTGCCAGCAAAGGGAACACTGAAGCTTTCTTT
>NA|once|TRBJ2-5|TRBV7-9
CASRYQETQYF
TGTGCCAGCCGCTACCAAGAGACCCAGTACTTC
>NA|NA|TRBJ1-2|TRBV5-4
CASSLRGGVYGYTF
TGTGCCAGCAGCTTGAGGGGGGGTGTCTATGGCTACACCTTC
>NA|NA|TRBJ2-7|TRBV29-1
CSVETGLSYEQYF
TGCAGCGTAGAGACAGGACTCTCCTACGAGCAGTACTTC
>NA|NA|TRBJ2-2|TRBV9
CASSPPLTGELFF
TGTGCCAGCAGCCCCCCTTTAACCGGGGAGCTGTTTTTT
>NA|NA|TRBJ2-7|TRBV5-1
CASSFSRASYEQYF
TGCGCCAGCAGCTTTTCCAGAGCGTCTTACGAGCAGTACTTC
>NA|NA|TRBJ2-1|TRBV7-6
CASSPGTEQFF
TGTGCCAGCAGCCCTGGGACAGAGCAGTTCTTC
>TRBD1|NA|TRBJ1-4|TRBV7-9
CASSFDRDGNEKLFF
TGTGCCAGCAGCTTCGACAGGGATGGTAATGAAAAACTGTTTTTT
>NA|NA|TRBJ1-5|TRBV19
CASSPPEVGNQPQHF
TGTGCCAGTAGTCCCCCCGAGGTAGGGAATCAGCCCCAGCATTTT
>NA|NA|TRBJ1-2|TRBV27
CASSLRGRSVGYTF
TGTGCCAGCAGTTTACGGGGGCGTTCGGTTGGCTACACCTTC
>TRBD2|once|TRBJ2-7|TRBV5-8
CASSLVGLAGAYEQYF
TGTGCCAGCAGCTTGGTAGGGCTAGCGGGAGCGTACGAGCAGTACTTC
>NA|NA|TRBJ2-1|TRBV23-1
CASSLVWDPNNEQFF
TGCGCCAGCAGTTTGGTATGGGACCCCAACAATGAGCAGTTCTTC
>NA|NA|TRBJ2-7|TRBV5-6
CASSSINRDTSYEQYF
TGTGCCAGCAGCTCGATCAACCGGGACACATCCTACGAGCAGTACTTC
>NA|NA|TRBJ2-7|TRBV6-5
CASSLGEPYEQYF
TGTGCCAGCAGTCTAGGTGAACCCTACGAGCAGTACTTC
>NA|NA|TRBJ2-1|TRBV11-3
CASSPRGQGYNEQFF
TGTGCCAGCAGCCCACGGGGGCAGGGCTACAATGAGCAGTTCTTC
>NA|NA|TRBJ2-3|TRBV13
CASSFPGPDTQYF
TGTGCCAGCAGCTTTCCGGGCCCAGATACGCAGTATTTT
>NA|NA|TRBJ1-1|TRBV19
CASSIFSTESTEAFF
TGTGCCAGTAGTATATTCTCTACAGAGAGCACTGAAGCTTTCTTT
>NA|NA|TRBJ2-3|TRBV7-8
CASSSLRDSTDTQYF
TGTGCCAGCAGCTCCCTTAGGGACTCCACAGATACGCAGTATTTT
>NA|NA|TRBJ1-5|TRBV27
CASSLSGGNQPQHF
TGTGCCAGCAGTTTATCGGGCGGTAATCAGCCCCAGCATTTT
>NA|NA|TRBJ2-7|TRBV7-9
CASSSDRDGSYEQYF
TGTGCCAGCAGCTCTGACCGGGACGGATCCTACGAGCAGTACTTC
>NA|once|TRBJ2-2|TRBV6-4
CASSDSLRLNTGELFF
TGTGCCAGCAGTGACTCATTGCGACTGAACACCGGGGAGCTGTTTTTT
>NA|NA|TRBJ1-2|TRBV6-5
CASSQSGNYGYTF
TGTGCCAGCAGTCAATCAGGGAACTATGGCTACACCTTC
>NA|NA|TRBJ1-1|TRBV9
CASSWTGGSEAFF
TGTGCCAGCAGCTGGACCGGGGGTTCTGAAGCTTTCTTT
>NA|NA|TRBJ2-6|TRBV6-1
CASSEPPGWRANVLTF
TGTGCCAGCAGTGAGCCCCCAGGGTGGAGGGCCAACGTCCTGACTTTC
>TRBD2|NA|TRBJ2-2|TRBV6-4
CASSDSTLGGFNTGELFF
TGTGCCAGCAGTGACTCGACTTTGGGAGGGTTTAACACCGGGGAGCTGTTTTTT